This TCR beta chain was recovered during a study of molecular identifiers for immune sequencing clone quantification. TCRdb called the PCR reads again in MiXCR, with one record for every CDR3 protein. The sample contains 85,000 to 90,000 distinct CDR3 sequences, roughly 25% of which appear only once. As to this clonotype: Without the conserved terminal phenylalanine or tryptophan, this CDR3 likely stems from a read error.

Germline-derived CDR1 and CDR2 are DFQATT and SNEGSKA (reference sequence). This CDR3 is built from 16 residues. The germline V and J ends were trimmed by 0 bases and 7 bases, with 19 bases remaining between them. Isolation of naive CD8 T cells was achieved by sorting on a CD8+CD4-CCR7+CD45RA+ phenotype. Sequencing was carried out using naive CD8+ T cells from blood, with Jurkat cell RNA spiked in. The subset denotes: FACS-sorted CD8+CD4-CCR7+CD45RA+ naive T cells. The sequence came from a human donor in good health. Some libraries in this study had Jurkat cell RNA spiked in. The chain combines TRBV20-1 with TRBJ1-5; D perhaps matches TRBD1 (6 bases). CDR3 residues: CSARDGAGATEQPQHL. Here the CDR3 DNA reads TGCAGTGCTAGAGATGGGGCAGGGGCCACGGAGCAGCCCCAGCATCTT.